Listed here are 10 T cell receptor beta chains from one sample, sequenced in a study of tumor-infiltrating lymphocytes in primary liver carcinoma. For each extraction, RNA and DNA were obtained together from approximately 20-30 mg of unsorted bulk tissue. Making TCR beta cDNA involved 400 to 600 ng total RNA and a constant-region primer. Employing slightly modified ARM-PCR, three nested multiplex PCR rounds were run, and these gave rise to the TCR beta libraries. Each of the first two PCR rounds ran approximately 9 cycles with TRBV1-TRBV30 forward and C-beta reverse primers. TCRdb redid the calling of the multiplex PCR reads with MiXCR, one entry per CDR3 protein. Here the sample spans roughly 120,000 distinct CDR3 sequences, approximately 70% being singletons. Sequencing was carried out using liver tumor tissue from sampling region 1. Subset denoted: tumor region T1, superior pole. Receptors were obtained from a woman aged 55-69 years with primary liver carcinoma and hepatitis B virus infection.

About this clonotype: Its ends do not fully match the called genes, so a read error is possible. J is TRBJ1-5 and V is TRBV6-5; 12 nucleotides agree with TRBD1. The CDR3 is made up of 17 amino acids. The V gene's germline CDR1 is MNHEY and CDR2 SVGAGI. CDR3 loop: CASSPGQGARSSQPQHF. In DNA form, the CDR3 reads TGTGCCAGCAGCCCGGGACAGGGGGCGCGTAGCAGTCAGCCCCAGCATTTT.

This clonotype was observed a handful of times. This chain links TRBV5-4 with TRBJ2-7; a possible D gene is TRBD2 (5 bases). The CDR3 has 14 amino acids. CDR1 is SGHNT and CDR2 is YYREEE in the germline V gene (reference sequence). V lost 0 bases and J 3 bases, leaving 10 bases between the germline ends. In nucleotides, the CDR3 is TGTGCCAGCAGCTTGGGACTCGAGGGCTACGAGCAGTACTTC. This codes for CASSLGLEGYEQYF.

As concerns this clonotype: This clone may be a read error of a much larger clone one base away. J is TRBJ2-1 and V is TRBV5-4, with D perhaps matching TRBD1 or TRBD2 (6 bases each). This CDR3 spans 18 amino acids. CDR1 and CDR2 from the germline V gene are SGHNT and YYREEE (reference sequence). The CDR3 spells CTSSPTGQLAFSYNEQFF. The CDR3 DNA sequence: TGTACCAGCAGCCCAACAGGGCAACTAGCTTTTTCCTACAATGAGCAGTTCTTC.

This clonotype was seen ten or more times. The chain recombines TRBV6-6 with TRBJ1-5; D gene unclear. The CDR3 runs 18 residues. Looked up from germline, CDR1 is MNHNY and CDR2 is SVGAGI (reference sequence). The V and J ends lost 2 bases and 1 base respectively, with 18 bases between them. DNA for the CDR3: TGTGCCAGCAGTTACCGCGCCGGATCAAGTGGCAGCAATCAGCCCCAGCATTTT. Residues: CASSYRAGSSGSNQPQHF.

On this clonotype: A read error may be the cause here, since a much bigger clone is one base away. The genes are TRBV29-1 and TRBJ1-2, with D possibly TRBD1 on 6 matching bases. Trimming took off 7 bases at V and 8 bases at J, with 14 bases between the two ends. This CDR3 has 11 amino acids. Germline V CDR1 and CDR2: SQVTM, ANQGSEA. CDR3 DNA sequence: TGCAGCGCAGAAGGGGGAAACGGCTACACCTTC. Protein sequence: CSAEGGNGYTF.

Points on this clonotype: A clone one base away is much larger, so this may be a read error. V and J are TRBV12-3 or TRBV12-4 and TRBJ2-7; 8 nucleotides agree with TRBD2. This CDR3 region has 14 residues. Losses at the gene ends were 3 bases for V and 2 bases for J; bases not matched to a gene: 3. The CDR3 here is CASSLSAGAYEQYF. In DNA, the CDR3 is TGTGCCAGCAGTTTGTCAGCGGGGGCCTACGAGCAGTACTTC.

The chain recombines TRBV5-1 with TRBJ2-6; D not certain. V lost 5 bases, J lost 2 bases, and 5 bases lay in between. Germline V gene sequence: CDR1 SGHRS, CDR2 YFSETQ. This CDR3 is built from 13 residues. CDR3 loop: CASSVTGANVLTF. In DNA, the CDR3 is TGCGCCAGCAGTGTCACTGGGGCCAACGTCCTGACTTTC.

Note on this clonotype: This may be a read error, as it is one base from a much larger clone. For the CDR3, the DNA is TGTGCCAGCACCCTGGCGGGCGAGGGCTACACCTTC. The encoded protein is CASTLAGEGYTF. The rearrangement uses TRBV6-6 and TRBJ1-2; D call uncertain. This CDR3 is 12 amino acids long. Germline CDR1 MNHNY, CDR2 SVGAGI (reference sequence). Trimming took 7 bases from V and 8 from J, leaving 14 bases between them.

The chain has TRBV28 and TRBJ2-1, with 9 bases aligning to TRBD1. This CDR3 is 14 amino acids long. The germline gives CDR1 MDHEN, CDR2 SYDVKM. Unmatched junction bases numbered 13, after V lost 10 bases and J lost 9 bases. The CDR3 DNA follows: TGTGCCACCCTAGGGGACAGGGTCAGTGGTGAGCAGTTCTTC. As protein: CATLGDRVSGEQFF.

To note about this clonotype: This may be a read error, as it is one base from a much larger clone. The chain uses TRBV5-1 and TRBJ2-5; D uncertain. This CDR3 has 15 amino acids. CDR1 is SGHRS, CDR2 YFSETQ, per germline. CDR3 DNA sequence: TGCGCCAGCAGGTTGGCCGCGGACCGATCAGAGACCCAGTACTTC. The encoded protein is CASRLAADRSETQYF.